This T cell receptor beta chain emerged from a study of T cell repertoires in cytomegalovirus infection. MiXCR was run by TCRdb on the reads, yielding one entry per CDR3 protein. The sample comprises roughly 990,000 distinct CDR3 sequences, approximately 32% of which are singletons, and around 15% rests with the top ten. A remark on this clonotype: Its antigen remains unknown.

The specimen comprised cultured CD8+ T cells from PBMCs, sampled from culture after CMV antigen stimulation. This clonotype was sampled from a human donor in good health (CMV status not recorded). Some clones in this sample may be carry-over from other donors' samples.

Here the CDR3 DNA reads TGTGCCAGCAGTTTGGGACAGGATGATTTTATCTCTGGGGCCAACGTCCTGACTTTC. This encodes CASSLGQDDFISGANVLTF. This chain joins TRBV6-5 and TRBJ2-6, with 8 bases aligning to TRBD1. V was pared by 4 bases and J by 0 bases, with 11 bases of the junction left unmatched. The CDR3 has 19 residues. CDR1 MNHEY and CDR2 SVGAGI come from the germline V gene.